A selection of T cell receptor beta chains follows, all from one sample in a study of blood T cells in healthy people across ages. TCRdb independently ran MiXCR on the 5' RACE reads; one entry per CDR3 protein. Of around 850,000 distinct CDR3 sequences listed, approximately 35% are singletons. The sample was blood. All receptors derive from a man in his late teens or twenties in good health. Each CDR3 is given with its conserved first and last residue. The D gene is left open where the match is weak. Clone sizes are given selectively: once, few, many, or a class where the clone is expanded.

V	size	D	J	DNA	CDR3
TRBV20-1	few	NA	TRBJ1-1	TGCAGTGCCGACGGGCAAGCCACTGAAGCTTTCTTT	CSADGQATEAFF
TRBV4-2	NA	TRBD2	TRBJ2-1	TGTGCCAGCAGCCAAAGGACCCTAGCGGGGGAACTCAATGAGCAGTTCTTC	CASSQRTLAGELNEQFF
TRBV5-1	NA	TRBD1	TRBJ2-6	TGCGCCAGCATGGGGGACAGTGTATCCTCTGGGGCCAACGTCCTGACTTTC	CASMGDSVSSGANVLTF
TRBV7-9	NA	NA	TRBJ2-2	TGTGCCAGCAGCTTCGTGCGGGGGAACACCGGGGAGCTGTTTTTT	CASSFVRGNTGELFF
TRBV5-6	NA	TRBD2	TRBJ2-3	TGTGCCAGCAGCTACTATAGCGGGGGGCCGCAAGATACGCAGTATTTT	CASSYYSGGPQDTQYF
TRBV4-2	NA	TRBD1	TRBJ2-4	TGTGCCAGCAGCCCCCTGGGACAGGAGTCAACCAAAAACATTCAGTACTTC	CASSPLGQESTKNIQYF
TRBV20-1	NA	NA	TRBJ2-7	TGCAGTGCCGGCGTCTACAATGAGCAGTACTTC	CSAGVYNEQYF
TRBV10-2	few	NA	TRBJ2-7	TGCGCCAGCAGTGAGGACTACGAGCAGTACTTC	CASSEDYEQYF
TRBV13	NA	NA	TRBJ2-1	TGTGCCAGCAGCAGATTCGTAGGCGGTTTATACAATGAGCAGTTCTTC	CASSRFVGGLYNEQFF
TRBV15	few	TRBD1	TRBJ1-5	TGTGCCACCAGCAGAGATATCCAGGGGGATCAGCCCCAGCATTTT	CATSRDIQGDQPQHF
TRBV19	NA	NA	TRBJ1-6	TGTGCCAGTGGGCGGCAGGATAATTCACCCCTCCACTTT	CASGRQDNSPLHF
TRBV12-3/TRBV12-4	NA	NA	TRBJ2-1	TGTGCCAGCAGTGGGACTCCTATTGGGAATGAGCAGTTCTTC	CASSGTPIGNEQFF
TRBV13	few	NA	TRBJ2-2	TGTGCCAGCAGCGGCGGCAGGTGGGCCGGGGAGCTGTTTTTT	CASSGGRWAGELFF
TRBV12-3/TRBV12-4	few	NA	TRBJ1-1	TGTGCCAGCAGTTTTGGGAGGGAAGCTTTCTTT	CASSFGREAFF
TRBV20-1	few	NA	TRBJ2-1	TGCAGTGCTAGTTGGGGGGGGGGCCCGTGGGATGAGCAGTTCTTC	CSASWGGGPWDEQFF
TRBV20-1	few	NA	TRBJ1-2	TGCAGTGCTCGGGACCTAGCTAACTATGGCTACACCTTC	CSARDLANYGYTF
TRBV20-1	NA	NA	TRBJ1-2	TGCAGTGCTAGGGTAGACAGCCCAAGGTTCTACACCTTC	CSARVDSPRFYTF
TRBV20-1	NA	NA	TRBJ2-7	TGCAGTGCCCCACGGCGGGCCAATGAGCAGTACTTC	CSAPRRANEQYF
TRBV10-3	NA	NA	TRBJ2-3	TGTGCCATCAGTGAGTCGAAAGAGGATACGCAGTATTTT	CAISESKEDTQYF
TRBV6-5	many	NA	TRBJ2-7	TGTGCCAGCAGTTACTCCTCCTACGTGAAGAACGAGCAGTACTTC	CASSYSSYVKNEQYF
TRBV4-1	few	NA	TRBJ1-1	TGCGCCAGCAGCCATCCACAGGGTAACACTGAAGCTTTCTTT	CASSHPQGNTEAFF
TRBV7-2	few	TRBD2	TRBJ2-3	TGTGCCAGCAGAAAGACCGGGGGGGACGGGGATACGCAGTATTTT	CASRKTGGDGDTQYF
TRBV10-3	NA	NA	TRBJ2-2	TGTGCCATCGAGGCTCACGCCAGGACCGGGGAGCTGTTTTTT	CAIEAHARTGELFF
TRBV21-1	few	NA	TRBJ2-7	TGTGCCAGCAGCTTCCCGGGACAGGGGACCTACGAGCAGTACTTC	CASSFPGQGTYEQYF
TRBV20-1	NA	NA	TRBJ2-1	TGCAGTGACAGAGGGGGCTCCTACAATGAGCAGTTCTTC	CSDRGGSYNEQFF
TRBV11-2	NA	TRBD2	TRBJ2-3	TGTGCCAGCAGCGCCCTTAGCGGGGGGGCAGATACGCAGTATTTT	CASSALSGGADTQYF
TRBV6-5	few	NA	TRBJ2-3	TGTGCCGGCAGTTACTCCCGGACAGCCTCGGGGGATACGCAGTATTTT	CAGSYSRTASGDTQYF
TRBV27	NA	NA	TRBJ1-6	TGTGCCAGCAGCAGAGGGTATAATTCACCCCTCCACTTT	CASSRGYNSPLHF
TRBV24-1	NA	NA	TRBJ2-5	TGTGCCACCAGTGATTCGGGGGTCTTACTTCAAGAGACCCAGTACTTC	CATSDSGVLLQETQYF
TRBV5-1	NA	TRBD1	TRBJ1-6	TGCGCCAGCAGCTCCCGGACAGGGGGTGATTCACCCCTCCACTTT	CASSSRTGGDSPLHF
TRBV7-6	few	TRBD1	TRBJ1-5	TGTGCCAGCAGCTCCGGACAGGGAGGCAGCAATCAGCCCCAGCATTTT	CASSSGQGGSNQPQHF
TRBV29-1	NA	NA	TRBJ1-1	TGCAGCGTTGTCGGTCTCGGCACTGAAGCTTTCTTT	CSVVGLGTEAFF
TRBV6-2/TRBV6-3	once	NA	TRBJ1-2	TGTGCCAGCAGTTACGGGATGGGCTATGGCTACACCTTC	CASSYGMGYGYTF
TRBV5-1	few	TRBD1	TRBJ1-6	TGCGCCAGCAGCGAGGGACAGCAGCTTCGCTCCTATAATTCACCCCTCCACTTT	CASSEGQQLRSYNSPLHF
TRBV5-1	NA	NA	TRBJ1-1	TGCGCCAGCAGGCCTTTGCCTCAAATTGGTAGCACTGAAGCTTTCTTT	CASRPLPQIGSTEAFF
TRBV6-5	NA	TRBD2	TRBJ2-1	TGTGCCAGCAGTTACTTCGGGACTAGCTCGGGCAATGAGCAGTTCTTC	CASSYFGTSSGNEQFF
TRBV29-1	many	NA	TRBJ2-7	TGCAGCGCACTGTCAGCACAGGGCCTCGAGCAGTACTTC	CSALSAQGLEQYF
TRBV5-1	NA	TRBD2	TRBJ2-3	TGCGCCAGCAGCTACGGGGGGGCCGAGCCCCCAGATACGCAGTATTTT	CASSYGGAEPPDTQYF
TRBV12-3/TRBV12-4	NA	NA	TRBJ1-1	TGTGCCAGCAACAAAAGGGGGGTGCTGAACACTGAAGCTTTCTTT	CASNKRGVLNTEAFF
TRBV20-1	many	NA	TRBJ2-3	TGCAGTGCTGGGGTATATCGGGTTAGCACAGATACGCAGTATTTT	CSAGVYRVSTDTQYF
TRBV7-8	NA	TRBD2	TRBJ2-1	TGTGCCAGCAGCTTGACTAGCGGTTCTCAAGAGACCCAGTTCTTC	CASSLTSGSQETQFF
TRBV25-1	NA	NA	TRBJ2-1	TGTGCCAGCAGTTCCAGGACAGGGGAGCGGGAGGTGTTCTCCTACAATGAGCAGTTCTTC	CASSSRTGEREVFSYNEQFF
TRBV4-2	few	NA	TRBJ1-5	TGTGCCAGCAGCCAAGGAGTCAAATCATACGAGGGCAATCAGCCCCAGCATTTT	CASSQGVKSYEGNQPQHF
TRBV2	NA	NA	TRBJ1-4	TGTGCCAGCAGTCCTGACAGGTTAAATAATGAAAAACTGTTTTTT	CASSPDRLNNEKLFF
TRBV7-2	few	NA	TRBJ2-3	TGTGCCAGCAGCTTAGCCGAATTGCTAGCTGGCACGCAGTATTTT	CASSLAELLAGTQYF
TRBV5-1	few	TRBD2	TRBJ2-7	TGCGCCAGCAGCCGGACTAGCGGGGCCTCCAATGAGCAGTACTTC	CASSRTSGASNEQYF